Described below is a single T cell receptor beta chain sequence and its context. The antigen is unknown. These data belong to a study of shared clonotypes between healthy human individuals. In the study overall: CD8 memory received one plate per donor, CD8 naive two, CD4 memory three and CD4 naive three.

Those who donated, Caucasian adults without exception, all lived in Nashville, Tennessee. Genomic DNA of every subset was divided equally among multiple immunoSEQ plates. The data were produced by immunoSEQ multiplex PCR, yet TCRdb's version contains in-frame clones alone and is incomplete. The sample records approximately 1,500,000 clones, 98% being singletons. Whole-study results and caveats: Approximately 4.6% of naive CD4 clonotypes were common to several donors.

With 3 bases removed from V and 5 bases from J, the gap between germline ends came to 19 bases. The CDR3 has 16 residues. Germline-derived CDR1 and CDR2 are MGHRA and YSYEKL. What was sequenced was naive CD4+ T cells sorted from blood. Subset in this sample: CD45RA+ positively selected. The sequence was obtained from a man aged 30 to 45 in good health. The chain couples TRBV4-1 to TRBJ2-5, with D possibly called TRBD1 or TRBD2 (6 bases each). The CDR3 bases are TGCGCCAGCAGCCACCCTTCTAGGGGGGCAGGTGAGACCCAGTACTTC. Protein sequence: CASSHPSRGAGETQYF.